This TCR beta chain came from a study of cytomegalovirus exposure and HLA in healthy donors. Primers for the PCR totalled 60 Vbeta and 13 Jbeta. TCRdb keeps only in-frame clones here, not all; method: immunoSEQ multiplex PCR. Of 90,000 to 130,000 clones detected, around four fifths appear once; the ten largest clones hold about 6.6%. The specimen sequenced was PBMCs. The sequence came from a man in his thirties or forties in good health and CMV-seropositive.

CDR3 DNA sequence: TGTGCCAGCAGTTCCCATGGGGGCGGGGGACAAAAAGTACAGTACTTC. It encodes CASSSHGGGGQKVQYF. V gene TRBV6-6 combines with J gene TRBJ2-5; perhaps TRBD2 as D (7 bases). V shed 4 bases and J shed 11 bases, with 26 bases lying between them. The CDR3 contains 16 residues. In germline, CDR1 is MNHNY, CDR2 SVGAGI (reference sequence).